A single T cell receptor (beta chain) is shown here with its context. This sample is part of a study of blood T cell repertoires in COVID-19. The CDR3 is 12 residues long. Germline V gene lookup returns CDR1 LNHDA and CDR2 SQIVND (reference sequence). The V segment lost 5 bases and the J segment 8 bases; nucleotides outside the gene matches: 5. This study enrolled people aged roughly 18 to 90 from about 26 US geographic areas. Cohorts were determined from participant-reported clinical history. Original analysis: Amplification of reference gene primers was used by the study to estimate nucleated cell counts. Method: immunoSEQ multiplex PCR; TCRdb's copy keeps in-frame clones and lacks some. The D gene and trimming were derived from the DNA, and the V and J assignments and clone size from that table. This table has 250,000 to 350,000 clones, nearly 90% appearing once.

This sequence was found in a woman under 30 with acute COVID-19. The source material was PBMCs or T cells enriched from blood (not recorded which). V usage is TRBV19 and J usage is TRBJ1-1; 7 nucleotides line up with TRBD1. DNA of the CDR3: TGTGCCAGTAGTCCGATACAGGGGGAAGCTTTCTTT. Encoded protein: CASSPIQGEAFF.